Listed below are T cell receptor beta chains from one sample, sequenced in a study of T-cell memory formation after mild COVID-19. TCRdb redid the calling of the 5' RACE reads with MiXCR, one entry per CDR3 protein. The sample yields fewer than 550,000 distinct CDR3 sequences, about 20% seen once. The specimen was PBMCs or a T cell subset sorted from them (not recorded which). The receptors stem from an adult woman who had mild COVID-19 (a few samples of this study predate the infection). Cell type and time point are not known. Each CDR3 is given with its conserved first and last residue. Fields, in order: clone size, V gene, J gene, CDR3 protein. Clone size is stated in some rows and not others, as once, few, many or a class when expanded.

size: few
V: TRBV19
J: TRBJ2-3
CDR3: CASSRQGAPDTQYF

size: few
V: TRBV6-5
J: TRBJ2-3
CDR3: CASSYSMTSTDTQYF

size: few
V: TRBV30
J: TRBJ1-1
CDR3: CAWSVQGPTEAFF

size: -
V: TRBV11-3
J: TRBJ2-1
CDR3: CASSFLTTSYNEQFF

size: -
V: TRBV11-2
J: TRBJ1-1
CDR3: CASSGIGQGAGEAFF

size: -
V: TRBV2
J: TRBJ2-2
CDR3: CASTQGENTGELFF

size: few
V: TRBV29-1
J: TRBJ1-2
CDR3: CSVVGGNYGYTF

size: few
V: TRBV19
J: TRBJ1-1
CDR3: CASSLGQGVAFF

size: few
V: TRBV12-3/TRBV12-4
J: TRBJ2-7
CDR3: CASRLAGGYEQYF

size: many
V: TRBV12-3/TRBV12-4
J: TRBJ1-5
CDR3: CASSLPGQPQHF

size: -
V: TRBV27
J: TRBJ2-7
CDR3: CASSLFSGAFYEQYF

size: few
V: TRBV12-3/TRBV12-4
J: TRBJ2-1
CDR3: CASSGTPVEQFF

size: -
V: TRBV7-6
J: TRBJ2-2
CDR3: CASSLFAGLGGTGELFF

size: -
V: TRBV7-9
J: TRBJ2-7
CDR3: CASSLALGREDEQYF

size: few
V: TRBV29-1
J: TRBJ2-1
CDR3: CSVKTSGGYNEQFF

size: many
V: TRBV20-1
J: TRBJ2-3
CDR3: CSAPTSGSFGDTQYF

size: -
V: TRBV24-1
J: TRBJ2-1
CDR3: CATSAGHAGANEQFF

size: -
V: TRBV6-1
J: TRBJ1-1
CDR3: CASSESVTGEAFF

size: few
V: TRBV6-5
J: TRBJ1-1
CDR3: CASSQQQGDTEAFF

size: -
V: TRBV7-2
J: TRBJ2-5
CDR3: CASSLWEETQYF

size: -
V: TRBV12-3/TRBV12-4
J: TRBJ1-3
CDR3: CASSFVNSGNTIYF

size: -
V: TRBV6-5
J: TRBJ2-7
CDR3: CASSSAGTPGREQYF

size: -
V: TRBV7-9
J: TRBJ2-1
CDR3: CASKTGVDHEQFF

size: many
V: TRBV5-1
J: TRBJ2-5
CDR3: CASSPSEETQYF

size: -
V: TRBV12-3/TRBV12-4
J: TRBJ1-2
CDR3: CASRESGQGYGYTF

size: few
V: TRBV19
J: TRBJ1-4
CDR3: CASSLRAANEKLFF

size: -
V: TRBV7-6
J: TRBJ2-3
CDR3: CASSLGVTLAGESTDTQYF

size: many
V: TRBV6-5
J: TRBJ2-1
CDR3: CASKLWNEQFF

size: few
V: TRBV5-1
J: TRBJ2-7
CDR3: CASSKRELYEQYF

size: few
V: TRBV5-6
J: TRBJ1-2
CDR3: CASSLFLDGYTF

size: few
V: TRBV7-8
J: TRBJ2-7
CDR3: CASSPWTSSTYEQYF

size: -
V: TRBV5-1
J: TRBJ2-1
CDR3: CASSLKRGGNEQFF

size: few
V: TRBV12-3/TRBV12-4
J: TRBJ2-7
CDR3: CASSQLAGGPSTYEQYF

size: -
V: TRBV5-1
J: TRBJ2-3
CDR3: CASSSGTSGGRGADTQYF